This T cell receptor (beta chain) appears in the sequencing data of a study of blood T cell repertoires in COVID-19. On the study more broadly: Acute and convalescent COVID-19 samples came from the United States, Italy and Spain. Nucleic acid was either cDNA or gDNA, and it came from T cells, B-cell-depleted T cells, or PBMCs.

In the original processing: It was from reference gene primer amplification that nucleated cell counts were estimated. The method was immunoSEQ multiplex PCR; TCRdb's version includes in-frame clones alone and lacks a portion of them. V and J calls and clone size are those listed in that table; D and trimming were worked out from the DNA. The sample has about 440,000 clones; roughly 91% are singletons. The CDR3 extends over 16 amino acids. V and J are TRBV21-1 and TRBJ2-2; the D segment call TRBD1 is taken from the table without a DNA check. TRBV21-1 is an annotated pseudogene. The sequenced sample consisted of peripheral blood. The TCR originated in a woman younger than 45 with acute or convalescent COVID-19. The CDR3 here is CASVDATGVMDGELFF. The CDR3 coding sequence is TGTGCCAGCGTTGATGCGACAGGGGTTATGGACGGGGAGCTGTTTTTT.